These 31 T cell receptor beta chains were sequenced from one sample in a study of spatial heterogeneity in lung cancer. The time point is: blood at routine non-recurrence follow-up after resection. In TCRdb, the 5' RACE reads were re-called with MiXCR into one record per CDR3 protein. Of around 44,000 distinct CDR3 sequences listed, approximately 10% are singletons. The source was PBMCs, collected at follow-up. Receptors were obtained from a female donor with early-stage non-small cell lung cancer.

CDR3 sequence reads: CASSGSTERGWGGRFNEQFF. The CDR3 DNA reads as TGTGCCAGCAGCGGCAGCACAGAAAGGGGATGGGGCGGGAGGTTCAATGAGCAGTTCTTC. The V and J genes are TRBV5-4 and TRBJ2-1; 8 nucleotides line up with TRBD2. Looked up from germline, CDR1 is SGHNT and CDR2 is YYREEE (reference sequence). This CDR3 is built from 20 residues. J lost 6 bases, V lost 4 bases, and 24 bases had no gene match.

Ten or more counts support this clonotype. The J gene is TRBJ1-1, the V gene TRBV27; D not certain. Trimming took 4 bases from V and 0 from J, leaving 15 bases between them. Germline-derived CDR1 and CDR2 are MNHEY and SMNVEV (reference sequence). The CDR3 is made up of 16 amino acids. This CDR3 reads CASSSKGGSLNTEAFF. In nucleotides, the CDR3 is TGTGCCAGCAGTTCCAAGGGCGGCAGCCTGAACACTGAAGCTTTCTTT.

The chain has TRBV9 and TRBJ2-7; no firm D call. The ends were cut back, 0 bases at V and 0 bases at J, with 10 bases in the middle. Per the germline V gene, CDR1 is SGDLS and CDR2 is YYNGEE. The CDR3 covers 15 residues. This chain's CDR3 is CASSVDSPGSYEQYF. DNA for the CDR3: TGTGCCAGCAGCGTAGACAGCCCGGGCTCCTACGAGCAGTACTTC.

This clonotype was detected a few times. The J gene is TRBJ2-7, the V gene TRBV12-3 or TRBV12-4, with D tentatively TRBD1 (7 bases). With 3 bases removed from V and 2 bases from J, the gap between germline ends came to 17 bases. There are 16 residues in the CDR3. CDR3 DNA: TGTGCCAGCAGTTTTCGGGGGACAGCCCAAACCTACGAGCAGTACTTC. Its protein is CASSFRGTAQTYEQYF.

The table lists this clonotype with many counts. This chain links TRBV28 with TRBJ2-2; 10 nucleotides match TRBD1. The CDR3 sequence is 16 residues long. J was trimmed by 4 bases and V by 5 bases; bases with no gene match: 7. Germline values: CDR1 MDHEN, CDR2 SYDVKM. The CDR3 loop reads CASSRDRGKSTGELFF. The CDR3 DNA reads TGTGCCAGCAGTCGGGACAGGGGAAAGTCCACCGGGGAGCTGTTTTTT.

This clonotype appeared many times. This chain connects TRBV12-3 or TRBV12-4 to TRBJ2-3; D is uncertain. Trimming left V 10 bases short and J 0 bases short, with 14 bases between. The length of the CDR3 is 14 residues. CDR3 region: CATGPDPSTDTQYF. Written as DNA, the CDR3 is TGTGCCACCGGGCCTGATCCTAGCACAGATACGCAGTATTTT.

This clonotype was found a few times. The V gene is TRBV29-1, the J gene TRBJ1-1; 8 nucleotides match TRBD1. This CDR3 spans 13 amino acids. Trimming removed 7 bases from V and 5 bases from J; junction bases left unmatched: 9. Germline CDR1 and CDR2: SQVTM and ANQGSEA. CDR3 bases: TGCAGCGCCGGACAGACAGGGGTTACTGAAGCTTTCTTT. Translated, it gives CSAGQTGVTEAFF.

This clonotype was recorded a few times. The J gene is TRBJ2-7, the V gene TRBV10-3, with 9 nucleotides matching TRBD1. The CDR3 totals 15 residues. J was trimmed by 7 bases and V by 5 bases; bases with no gene match: 12. Germline V gives CDR1 ENHRY, CDR2 SYGVKD. In DNA, the CDR3 is TGTGCCATCAGTAATGGACAGGGGAGTACGTCGGAGCAGTACTTC. Protein product: CAISNGQGSTSEQYF.

This clonotype was seen at least ten times. The V call is TRBV9, the J call TRBJ2-6; D gene ambiguous. V was trimmed by 7 bases and J by 1 base, leaving 9 bases between them. Germline V gene lookup returns CDR1 SGDLS and CDR2 YYNGEE. The CDR3 sequence is 14 residues long. This CDR3 is CASGAISGANVLTF. The CDR3 DNA sequence: TGTGCCAGCGGAGCGATTTCTGGGGCCAACGTCCTGACTTTC.

This clonotype was observed at least ten times. The V call is TRBV4-3, the J call TRBJ2-3; TRBD1 matches 8 bases. The germline CDR1 and CDR2 sequences are LGHNA and YSLEER. The V gene end was trimmed by 0 bases and the J gene end by 4 bases; junction bases not matched to a gene: 3. CDR3 size: 15 residues. CDR3: CASSQDRTGPDTQYF. The CDR3 bases are TGCGCCAGCAGCCAAGACAGGACAGGGCCAGATACGCAGTATTTT.

The sample holds a few counts of this clonotype. The chain joins TRBV20-1 to TRBJ2-3; D gene uncertain. V gave up 2 bases and J gave up 3 bases, with 15 bases separating them. Germline V lookup: CDR1 DFQATT, CDR2 SNEGSKA (reference sequence). The CDR3 is 15 amino acids. The CDR3 DNA is TGCAGTGCTAGATCGACTGGCCGCAGAACAGATACGCAGTATTTT. This sequence encodes CSARSTGRRTDTQYF.

This clonotype was counted only a few times. V gene TRBV11-2 combines with J gene TRBJ2-7; D is perhaps TRBD2 (6 bases). Germline CDR1 and CDR2: SGHAT and FQNNGV. The CDR3 runs 19 residues. With 0 bases removed from V and 0 bases from J, the gap between germline ends came to 21 bases. The CDR3 sequence is CASSLDGRLYGGSSYEQYF. In nucleotides, the CDR3 is TGTGCCAGCAGCTTAGATGGTCGGCTGTACGGGGGTTCCTCCTACGAGCAGTACTTC.

This clonotype was counted only a few times. The genes are TRBV5-1 and TRBJ2-3, with 13 nucleotides matching TRBD2. This CDR3 region has 17 residues. Germline loops: CDR1 SGHRS, CDR2 YFSETQ. J gave up 4 bases and V 0 bases, and 5 bases lay outside the gene matches. DNA for the CDR3: TGCGCCAGCAGCTTGGGACTAGCGGGGGGAAGTTCAGATACGCAGTATTTT. Amino acid sequence: CASSLGLAGGSSDTQYF.

This clonotype was recorded at least ten times. The chain is built from TRBV20-1 and TRBJ1-1; possible D gene TRBD1, 6 bases. Trimming removed 5 bases from V and 5 bases from J, with 18 bases in between. CDR1 is DFQATT, CDR2 SNEGSKA, per germline (reference sequence). CDR3 length: 14 amino acids. The CDR3, as DNA: TGCAGTGCTCCCACCAGGGGAGTGGATACTGAAGCTTTCTTT. This gives the protein CSAPTRGVDTEAFF.

This clonotype showed up many times. The V gene is TRBV6-1, the J gene TRBJ1-2; TRBD1 matches at 7 bases. Germline V CDR1 and CDR2: MNHNS, SASEGT. The CDR3 loop spans 13 amino acids. V trimming: 8 bases; J trimming: 4 bases; junction bases outside the gene matches: 7. The CDR3 nucleotides are TGTGCCAGCTCCGGGACAGCCTTCTATGGCTACACCTTC. Translation: CASSGTAFYGYTF.

This clonotype was seen many times. J is TRBJ2-7 and V is TRBV3-1; D tentatively fits TRBD1 or TRBD2 (5 bases each). The CDR3 has 12 residues. Trimming pared 3 bases from V and 3 bases from J, leaving 6 bases between. CDR1 is LGHDT and CDR2 is YNNKEL in the germline V gene (reference sequence). CDR3 sequence reads: CASSQGDYEQYF. The CDR3 coding sequence is TGTGCCAGCAGCCAGGGGGACTACGAGCAGTACTTC.

The chain links TRBV19 to TRBJ2-5; 8 bases are a match to TRBD2. V was pared by 9 bases and J by 4 bases, with 19 bases of the junction left unmatched. Germline lookup yields CDR1 LNHDA and CDR2 SQIVND (reference sequence). CDR3 length: 17 amino acids. CDR3 in amino acids: CASRSFGSGRGRETQYF. The CDR3 DNA reads as TGTGCCAGCCGGAGTTTTGGAAGCGGGAGAGGTCGAGAGACCCAGTACTTC.

This clonotype appeared many times. The V gene is TRBV11-2, the J gene TRBJ1-2; no definite D call. With 2 bases removed from V and 3 bases from J, the gap between germline ends came to 13 bases. This CDR3 comprises 15 residues. The germline V gene encodes CDR1 SGHAT and CDR2 FQNNGV. CDR3 in DNA: TGTGCCAGCAGCTTATCTTCAGGAGGCCACTATGGCTACACCTTC. Residues: CASSLSSGGHYGYTF.

This clonotype was detected a few times. The genes are TRBV7-8 and TRBJ1-1; no firm D call. CDR1 is SGHVS, CDR2 FQNEAQ, per germline. There are 14 residues in the CDR3. V dropped 9 bases and J dropped 1 base, with 15 bases sitting between them. CDR3: CASLSSHQNTEAFF. In DNA, the CDR3 is TGTGCCAGTCTATCGTCTCACCAGAACACTGAAGCTTTCTTT.

The chain recombines TRBV28 with TRBJ2-7, with TRBD1 identical over 8 bases. Germline assignment: CDR1 MDHEN and CDR2 SYDVKM. V shed 6 bases and J 2 bases; nucleotides not matched to a gene: 3. CDR3 size: 13 residues. For the CDR3, the DNA is TGTGCCAGCAGAGACAGGGGAACCTACGAGCAGTACTTC. This encodes CASRDRGTYEQYF.

This clonotype was counted ten times or more. The chain combines TRBV29-1 with TRBJ2-5, with D uncertain. The germline V gene encodes CDR1 SQVTM and CDR2 ANQGSEA. The CDR3 runs 11 residues. V was trimmed by 6 bases and J by 5 bases, leaving 10 bases between them. The CDR3 DNA reads as TGCAGCGTGGTGTCTTCGGAGACCCAGTACTTC. Its translation is CSVVSSETQYF.

The table lists this clonotype with many counts. The genes are TRBV7-9 and TRBJ1-1; TRBD1 might be the D (6 bases). This CDR3 comprises 13 residues. V lost 10 bases and J lost 1, with 13 bases in between. Germline CDR1 SEHNR, CDR2 FQNEAQ (reference sequence). The CDR3, as DNA: TGTGCCACCGGGGGCGCCGCGAACACTGAAGCTTTCTTT. Protein product: CATGGAANTEAFF.

The chain has TRBV4-1 and TRBJ2-3; 8 positions agree with TRBD2. The length of the CDR3 is 16 residues. Trimming cost V 6 bases and J 4 bases; bases outside gene matches: 12. The V gene's germline CDR1 is MGHRA and CDR2 YSYEKL. CDR3 residues: CASRPLAGGRADTQYF. In DNA, the CDR3 is TGCGCCAGCAGACCTCTGGCGGGGGGTCGCGCAGATACGCAGTATTTT.

The sample holds many counts of this clonotype. V gene TRBV20-1 combines with J gene TRBJ2-5, with TRBD2 matching 10 bases. The CDR3 spans 14 residues. The V gene end was trimmed by 5 bases and the J gene end by 6 bases; junction bases not matched to a gene: 9. Germline V gives CDR1 DFQATT, CDR2 SNEGSKA (reference sequence). CDR3 nucleotide sequence: TGCAGTGCTCCCAGCGGGGGGGGTGGAAAGACCCAGTACTTC. This translates into CSAPSGGGGKTQYF.

This clonotype is medium-sized within its sample. The V gene is TRBV29-1, the J gene TRBJ2-3; 13 bases map to TRBD2. CDR1 and CDR2 from the germline V gene are SQVTM and ANQGSEA. V was pared by 8 bases and J by 2 bases, with 4 bases of the junction left unmatched. The CDR3 extends over 14 amino acids. CDR3 nucleotides: TGCAGCTCCACTAGCGGGGGGGCCACAGATACGCAGTATTTT. Encoded protein: CSSTSGGATDTQYF.

This rearrangement joins TRBV2 to TRBJ1-2; 10 positions match TRBD1. V trimming: 6 bases; J trimming: 8 bases; junction bases outside the gene matches: 6. Germline-derived CDR1 and CDR2 are SNHLY and FYNNEI. The CDR3 contains 13 residues. The CDR3 spells CASRAGTGDGYTF. The CDR3 region has the DNA TGTGCCAGCAGGGCCGGGACAGGGGACGGCTACACCTTC.

This clonotype was detected only a few times. The chain is built from TRBV7-9 and TRBJ2-7; 7 bases fit TRBD2. The CDR3 has 15 residues. Germline lookup yields CDR1 SEHNR and CDR2 FQNEAQ (reference sequence). After removal of 5 bases from V and 0 bases from J, the junction contained 7 bases not matched to a gene. CDR3 amino acids: CASSTGGGSSYEQYF. CDR3 in DNA: TGTGCCAGCAGCACGGGGGGAGGGAGCTCCTACGAGCAGTACTTC.

This clonotype was detected many times. This sequence joins TRBV29-1 and TRBJ2-3; D gene uncertain. CDR1 and CDR2 from the germline V gene are SQVTM and ANQGSEA. With 6 bases removed from V and 5 bases from J, the gap between germline ends came to 6 bases. This CDR3 is built from 10 residues. The CDR3 coding sequence is TGCAGCGTCGCTATAGATACGCAGTATTTT. As protein: CSVAIDTQYF.

Worth noting for this clonotype: Being one base from a much bigger clone, this may be a read error. Given the absence of the conserved phenylalanine or tryptophan at the CDR3 end, a read error is likely. The chain carries TRBV30 and TRBJ2-1; perhaps TRBD1 as D (5 bases). The germline V gene encodes CDR1 GTSNPN and CDR2 SVGIG (reference sequence). V lost 0 bases and J 4 bases, leaving 16 bases between the germline ends. The CDR3 is 16 amino acids. This CDR3 reads CAWSVPTEWQYNEQFL. CDR3 coding DNA: TGTGCCTGGAGTGTACCGACAGAGTGGCAATACAATGAGCAGTTCTTG.

This sequence joins TRBV4-3 and TRBJ1-1, with D perhaps TRBD1 (6 bases). CDR3 size: 13 residues. Trimming removed 1 base at V and 5 bases at J, with 8 bases between. Per the germline V gene, CDR1 is LGHNA and CDR2 is YSLEER. CDR3 nucleotides: TGCGCCAGCAGCCAAGTCGGACAGACTGAAGCTTTCTTT. Translating it yields CASSQVGQTEAFF.

This clonotype was recorded a few times. V and J are TRBV3-1 and TRBJ2-5; 7 nucleotides match TRBD2. Germline CDR1 LGHDT, CDR2 YNNKEL (reference sequence). CDR3 size: 15 residues. J lost 1 base, V lost 4 bases, and 6 bases had no gene match. The CDR3 DNA reads TGTGCCAGCAGCCCCTACCGGGAGGTCCAAGAGACCCAGTACTTC. This translates into CASSPYREVQETQYF.